This record looks at one T cell receptor (beta chain) sequence and its context. No antigen is known for it. TCRdb's copy holds only in-frame clones and misses some; the assay was immunoSEQ multiplex PCR. The sample carries about 58,000 clones, around 90% recorded once. The data stem from a study of identifying expanded T cells in peripheral blood. The germline gives CDR1 LGHNA, CDR2 YSLEER. The CDR3 has 15 residues. V was shortened by 0 bases and J by 6 bases, with 11 bases between the two germline ends. Study-wide points: Across healthy donors, higher total template counts meant significantly greater approximately two-week count variance.

V is TRBV4-3 and J is TRBJ2-2, with D perhaps matching TRBD1 (6 bases). This receptor was taken from a person aged 18 to 69 in good health. Sequenced sample: blood. The CDR3 DNA reads as TGCGCCAGCAGCCAAGAAACTGGGACACCCGGGGAGCTGTTTTTT. It specifies CASSQETGTPGELFF.